Each of the 24 T cell receptor beta chains below was sequenced from the same sample in a study of regulatory T cells in long-lasting Graves disease. Arm-PCR of CDR3 regions and iRepertoire HTBI primers were the basis on which TCR beta libraries were built. TCRdb reprocessed the multiplex PCR reads via MiXCR and lists one record per CDR3 protein. The sample includes some 330,000 distinct CDR3 sequences, 12% of them seen just once. The time point is: newly diagnosed GD, antithyroid drugs for less than 3 months. RNA from PBMCs was the source of the TCR library. These data were also filed under a second study, of T cells in Graves' hyperthyroidism and ophthalmopathy.

This sample comprised peripheral blood mononuclear cells (PBMCs), obtained at new diagnosis, from a patient treated with antithyroid drugs. The receptors were sampled from a young woman with Graves disease.

This clonotype has a count of ten or more. The V call is TRBV2, the J call TRBJ2-3; 8 bases are shared with TRBD2. V lost 2 bases and J lost 2; bases outside the gene matches: 9. There are 17 residues in the CDR3. Germline-derived CDR1 and CDR2 are SNHLY and FYNNEI. CDR3 in DNA: TGTGCCAGCAGTGAAAGTAGCGGGACGAGGGTCACAGATACGCAGTATTTT. This codes for CASSESSGTRVTDTQYF.

This clonotype was seen repeatedly, ten times or more. For the CDR3, the DNA is TGTGCCAGCAGCTTAGAAAGGGGACAAATCTACGAGCAGTACTTC. It encodes CASSLERGQIYEQYF. The chain recombines TRBV11-2 with TRBJ2-7, with D perhaps TRBD1 (6 bases). Germline CDR1 reads SGHAT; CDR2 reads FQNNGV. V was pared by 0 bases and J by 3 bases, with 12 bases between. This CDR3 region has 15 residues.

This clonotype has at least ten counts. This sequence joins TRBV4-3 and TRBJ2-2; no clear D. CDR3 length: 14 residues. Trimming removed 5 bases at V and 0 bases at J, with 7 bases between. The germline gives CDR1 LGHNA, CDR2 YSLEER. The CDR3 sequence is CASSTQPNTGELFF. The CDR3 nucleotides read TGCGCCAGCAGCACCCAACCGAACACCGGGGAGCTGTTTTTT.

As to this clonotype: A single base separates this from a much larger clone, so it may be a read error. This chain joins TRBV6-2 or TRBV6-3 and TRBJ1-2, with D maybe TRBD1 (5 bases). This CDR3 region has 16 residues. Germline V gene sequence: CDR1 MNHEY, CDR2 SVGEGT. In nucleotides, the CDR3 is TGTGTCAGCAGTTACTCGGTCGGGGACCCTCTTATGGCTATTACCTTC. This gives the protein CVSSYSVGDPLMAITF.

This clonotype was recorded many times. The CDR3, as DNA: TGTGCCAGCTCACCACCGGACAGGGCAGTGCAGTACTTC. It translates to CASSPPDRAVQYF. The chain recombines TRBV18 with TRBJ2-7, with 8 bases aligning to TRBD1. Per germline, CDR1 KGHSH and CDR2 LQKENI. V trimming: 0 bases; J trimming: 9 bases; junction bases outside the gene matches: 4. The CDR3 is 13 amino acids.

This clonotype was found a few times. The J gene is TRBJ2-2, the V gene TRBV20-1, with TRBD1 matching 8 bases. Looked up from germline, CDR1 is DFQATT and CDR2 is SNEGSKA (reference sequence). Trimming removed 0 bases from V and 2 bases from J; junction bases left unmatched: 2. This CDR3 has 15 residues. This CDR3 reads CSARETGGNTGELFF. DNA of the CDR3: TGCAGTGCTAGAGAAACAGGGGGAAACACCGGGGAGCTGTTTTTT.

At least ten counts were recorded for this clonotype. J is TRBJ1-6 and V is TRBV28, with D hard to call. The CDR3 is 15 amino acids. Germline V gives CDR1 MDHEN, CDR2 SYDVKM. Trimming took 3 bases from V and 9 from J, leaving 15 bases between them. CDR3 bases: TGTGCCAGCAGTTTTCGGCGCATTACGCCTTCACCCCTCCACTTT. Its translation is CASSFRRITPSPLHF.

This clonotype was recorded many times. V is TRBV10-2 and J is TRBJ2-5; 12 positions agree with TRBD2. The V and J ends lost 4 bases and 3 bases, in that order; junction bases with no gene match: 6. The CDR3 contains 16 residues. Looked up from germline, CDR1 is WSHSY and CDR2 is SAAADI. For the CDR3, the DNA is TGCGCCAGCAGTGGGACCTGGACTAGCGGGGAAGAGACCCAGTACTTC. It translates to CASSGTWTSGEETQYF.

This clonotype was counted many times. This chain links TRBV29-1 with TRBJ1-2; no reliable D call. V lost 4 bases to trimming and J lost 4 bases, with 13 bases between them. Germline V lookup: CDR1 SQVTM, CDR2 ANQGSEA. This CDR3 comprises 13 residues. The CDR3 nucleotides read TGCAGCGTTGTCGGCAGCTCGACCTATGGCTACACCTTC. This sequence encodes CSVVGSSTYGYTF.

As to this clonotype: A far larger clone is only one base removed, so a read error is likely. J is TRBJ2-1 and V is TRBV7-2; D perhaps matches TRBD2 (5 bases). This CDR3 contains 14 residues. V was shortened by 5 bases and J by 10 bases, with 18 bases between the two germline ends. Germline CDR1 SGHTA, CDR2 FQGNSA. The CDR3 DNA reads as TGTGCCAGCAGCACGGGGTGGAGCTCCTACGAGCAGTTCTTC. Protein sequence: CASSTGWSSYEQFF. The variable domain in full, completed from reference TRBV7-2 and TRBJ2-1, reads GAGVSQSPSNKVTEKGKDVELRCDPISGHTALYWYRQSLGQGLEFLIYFQGNSAPDKSGLPSDRFSAERTGGSVSTLTIQRTQQEDSAVYLCASSTGWSSYEQFFGPGTRLTVL.

This clonotype was observed many times. This chain connects TRBV3-1 to TRBJ2-1; 12 bases line up with TRBD2. CDR1 and CDR2 (germline): LGHDT, YNNKEL (reference sequence). The length of the CDR3 is 17 residues. V lost 0 bases, J lost 8 bases, and 8 bases stayed unmatched. Here the CDR3 reads CASSQDPSGGALDEQFF. The DNA for the CDR3 is TGTGCCAGCAGCCAAGACCCTAGCGGGGGGGCCTTGGATGAGCAGTTCTTC.

This clonotype was seen many times. The gene calls are TRBV2 and TRBJ1-5; D remains ambiguous. Germline CDR1 reads SNHLY; CDR2 reads FYNNEI. Trimming stripped 6 bases from V and 0 bases from J, with 9 bases between. The CDR3 spans 14 residues. The CDR3 spells CASSEHNSNQPQHF. CDR3 sequence (DNA): TGTGCCAGCAGCGAGCACAATAGCAATCAGCCCCAGCATTTT.

In this sample, this clonotype turned up many times. The chain is built from TRBV18 and TRBJ2-3, with D maybe TRBD2 (6 bases). V lost 2 bases to trimming and J lost 0 bases, with 9 bases between them. This CDR3 has 15 residues. Per the germline V gene, CDR1 is KGHSH and CDR2 is LQKENI. This CDR3 is CASSPSAGSTDTQYF. In DNA, the CDR3 is TGTGCCAGCTCACCATCGGCGGGAAGCACAGATACGCAGTATTTT. Variable domain in full (rest from reference TRBV18 and TRBJ2-3): NAGVMQNPRHLVRRRGQEARLRCSPMKGHSHVYWYRQLPEEGLKFMVYLQKENIIDESGMPKERFSAEFPKEGPSILRIQQVVRGDSAAYFCASSPSAGSTDTQYFGPGTRLTVL.

This clonotype showed up many times. This chain links TRBV6-1 with TRBJ1-5; D is perhaps TRBD1 (5 bases). V was cut by 6 bases and J by 2 bases, with 14 bases left in between. The CDR3 is 15 residues long. The germline V gene has CDR1 MNHNS and CDR2 SASEGT. CDR3 DNA sequence: TGTGCCAGCAGCACTGGGGGAATGGGCAATCAGCCCCAGCATTTT. It encodes CASSTGGMGNQPQHF.

The gene calls are TRBV27 and TRBJ2-2, with D maybe TRBD1 (5 bases). Germline-derived CDR1 and CDR2 are MNHEY and SMNVEV (reference sequence). The V end lost 0 bases, the J end lost 6 bases, and 11 bases lay between the germline ends. This CDR3 spans 15 amino acids. The CDR3 nucleotides read TGTGCCAGCAGTTTATCGGGGCTCGGGTCCGGGGAGCTGTTTTTT. This gives the protein CASSLSGLGSGELFF.

This chain links TRBV6-2 or TRBV6-3 with TRBJ2-1; the match to TRBD2 covers 10 bases. V gave up 5 bases and J gave up 12 bases; unmatched junction bases: 10. This CDR3 is 14 amino acids long. Germline V gives CDR1 MNHEY, CDR2 SVGEGT. In DNA form, the CDR3 reads TGTGCCAGCAGTGAGTCGCCTCGACTAGCGGGGCAGTTCTTC. This gives the protein CASSESPRLAGQFF.

This clonotype came up a few times. This chain uses TRBV11-2 with TRBJ2-3, with D perhaps matching TRBD2 (6 bases). The CDR3 length is 15 residues. Germline lookup yields CDR1 SGHAT and CDR2 FQNNGV. With 4 bases removed from V and 3 bases from J, the gap between germline ends came to 14 bases. The CDR3 region has the DNA TGTGCCAGCAGCTCGCACCTAGCGAAAACAGATACGCAGTATTTT. Residues: CASSSHLAKTDTQYF.

This chain joins TRBV4-1 and TRBJ2-2, with no clear D. Germline CDR1 MGHRA, CDR2 YSYEKL. Trimming shortened V by 8 bases and J by 1 base, and 11 bases separated the two germline ends. This CDR3 is 14 amino acids long. The CDR3, as DNA: TGCGCCAGCGCGGACCGCTGGAACACCGGGGAGCTGTTTTTT. Its protein product is CASADRWNTGELFF.

This clonotype was counted at least ten times. The chain couples TRBV9 to TRBJ2-3, with D perhaps TRBD2 (5 bases). This CDR3 is built from 16 residues. CDR1 is SGDLS, CDR2 YYNGEE, per germline. V lost 0 bases and J 2 bases, leaving 13 bases between the germline ends. The CDR3 DNA reads TGTGCCAGCAGCGTAGAGGTCGGGGTCCACACAGATACGCAGTATTTT. Its protein is CASSVEVGVHTDTQYF. The entire variable domain, with the rest obtained from reference TRBV9 and TRBJ2-3, is as follows: DSGVTQTPKHLITATGQRVTLRCSPRSGDLSVYWYQQSLDQGLQFLIQYYNGEERAKGNILERFSAQQFPDLHSELNLSSLELGDSALYFCASSVEVGVHTDTQYFGPGTRLTVL.

This clonotype was recorded many times. The chain's CDR3 is CSLSSGRNGETQYF. CDR3 DNA sequence: TGCAGTCTTTCCAGCGGGAGGAATGGGGAGACCCAGTACTTC. This chain links TRBV20-1 with TRBJ2-5; TRBD2 aligns across 9 bases. The CDR3 consists of 14 residues. The junction had 12 bases not matched to a gene; V was cut back by 8 bases and J by 5 bases. From germline, CDR1 is DFQATT and CDR2 SNEGSKA (reference sequence).

To note about this clonotype: A much larger clone lies a single base off, so this may be a read error. This chain connects TRBV11-2 to TRBJ2-5, with 8 bases that match TRBD2. V was pared by 5 bases and J by 4 bases, with 12 bases of the junction left unmatched. This CDR3 is 16 amino acids long. Per germline, CDR1 SGHAT and CDR2 FQNNGV. The CDR3 region is CASSQAAGAAPETQYF. In nucleotides, the CDR3 is TGTGCCAGCAGCCAGGCAGCGGGGGCGGCCCCAGAGACCCAGTACTTC.

This clonotype was counted many times. This chain links TRBV2 with TRBJ2-1; the match to TRBD2 covers 11 bases. Unmatched junction bases numbered 5, after V lost 3 bases and J lost 4 bases. CDR1 and CDR2 from the germline V gene are SNHLY and FYNNEI. The CDR3 runs to 16 residues. CDR3 sequence: CASSEGLAGGYNEQFF. As DNA, the CDR3 is TGTGCCAGCAGTGAGGGGCTAGCGGGGGGTTACAATGAGCAGTTCTTC.

This clonotype was recorded many times. This chain uses TRBV7-2 with TRBJ1-2, with 10 bases matching TRBD1. The V and J ends lost 5 bases and 6 bases, in that order; junction bases with no gene match: 6. There are 14 residues in the CDR3. The germline V gene encodes CDR1 SGHTA and CDR2 FQGNSA. CDR3 DNA sequence: TGTGCCAGCAGCCGACAGGGGGCGACGGATGGCTACACCTTC. It yields the protein CASSRQGATDGYTF.

The sample holds many counts of this clonotype. The chain links TRBV12-3 or TRBV12-4 to TRBJ1-6; maybe TRBD1 (6 bases). The CDR3 contains 15 residues. The V gene lost 4 bases and the J gene lost 8 bases, with 15 bases spanning the gap. The CDR3 protein is CASSSRWGADSPLHF. The CDR3 region has the DNA TGTGCCAGCAGTTCCAGGTGGGGGGCGGATTCACCCCTCCACTTT.